The 2 T cell receptor beta chains below come from one sample, sequenced in a study of control samples from healthy donors and cancer patients. The repertoire was sequenced with immunoSEQ multiplex PCR; TCRdb's copy has only in-frame clones and lacks some. Of fewer than 85,000 clones listed, 91% are singletons. Sequenced sample: blood. The origin of the receptors is a man aged 25 to 45 in good health.

The chain carries TRBV4-1 and TRBJ2-2; D is undetermined. This CDR3 has 17 residues. CDR1 is MGHRA and CDR2 is YSYEKL in the germline V gene. Trimming cost V 0 bases and J 8 bases, with 19 bases left between them. CDR3 sequence reads: CASSQEADGLLGGELFF. The DNA of the CDR3 is TGCGCCAGCAGCCAAGAGGCTGACGGCCTCCTAGGTGGGGAGCTGTTTTTT.

The chain's CDR3 is CASSLRGQGAGSNQPQHF. The CDR3 DNA reads as TGTGCCAGCAGTTTACGCGGACAGGGGGCCGGTAGCAATCAGCCCCAGCATTTT. The V and J genes are TRBV28 and TRBJ1-5; TRBD1 aligns across 11 bases. V lost 2 bases to trimming and J lost 0 bases; unmatched junction nucleotides: 6. This CDR3 contains 18 residues. Germline CDR1 is MDHEN and CDR2 is SYDVKM.